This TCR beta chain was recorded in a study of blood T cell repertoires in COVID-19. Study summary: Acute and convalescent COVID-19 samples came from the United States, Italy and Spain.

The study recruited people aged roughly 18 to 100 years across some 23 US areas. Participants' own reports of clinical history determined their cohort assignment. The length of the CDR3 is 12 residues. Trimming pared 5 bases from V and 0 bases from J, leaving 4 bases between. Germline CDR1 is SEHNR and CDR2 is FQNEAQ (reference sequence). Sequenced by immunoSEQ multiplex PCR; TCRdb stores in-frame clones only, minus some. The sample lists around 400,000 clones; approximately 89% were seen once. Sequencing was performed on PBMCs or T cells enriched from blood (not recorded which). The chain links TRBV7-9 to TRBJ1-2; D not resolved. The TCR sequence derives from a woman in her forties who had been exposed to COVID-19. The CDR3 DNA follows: TGTGCCAGCAGCCCTCCTAACTATGGCTACACCTTC. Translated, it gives CASSPPNYGYTF.